This TCR beta chain was observed in a study of CD8+CD57+ T cells in acquired aplastic anemia. At the level of the study: The DNA of sorted CD4+ and CD8+ cells averaged 3.2 ug.

With 8 bases clipped from V and 5 bases from J, the junction kept 8 bases outside the gene matches. The CDR3 consists of 14 residues. CDR1 and CDR2 (germline): SEHNR, FQNEAQ (reference sequence). The patients chosen for sequencing had shown expansion of CD8+CD57+ cells (detected by flow cytometry). Blood was sampled before the patients had received any therapy. The study's findings and limits: Researchers reported that CD8+ Simpson's diversity was not significantly different in patients versus controls.

Genomic DNA constituted the template upon which TCR beta VDJ and CDR3 profiling was performed. A single record per CDR3 protein comes from TCRdb applying MiXCR to the reads. The table lists approximately 220,000 distinct CDR3 sequences, approximately 45% of them singletons, with under 9% in the top ten. With regard to this clonotype: Its specificity is unknown.

The TCR sequence derives from a human donor with aplastic anemia. The sample taken for sequencing was sorted CD4+, CD8+, or CD8+CD57+ T cells (not recorded which) from PBMCs. This chain links TRBV7-9 with TRBJ2-1; 8 bases are a match to TRBD2. Here the CDR3 reads CASSSSGGNNEQFF. CDR3 nucleotides: TGTGCCAGCTCCTCTTCGGGGGGGAACAATGAGCAGTTCTTC.